This passage covers 20 T cell receptor beta chains from one sample sequenced in a study of identical twins. One entry per CDR3 protein, called by TCRdb with MiXCR from the 5' RACE reads. The data contain under 800,000 distinct CDR3 sequences, 21% of them singletons. The same data also contributed to another study, on T cells expressing NK-cell markers.

The sample was PBMCs. The receptors here all came from a woman between 18 and 29 years old in good health.

This clonotype turned up a few times. The CDR3, as DNA: TGTGCCAGCAGCTCACGACAGACAGGCCACACGACGCAGTATTTT. Translation gives CASSSRQTGHTTQYF. The rearrangement joins TRBV7-9 to TRBJ2-3, with D possibly being TRBD1 (6 bases). This CDR3 comprises 15 residues. Germline V gene sequence: CDR1 SEHNR, CDR2 FQNEAQ (reference sequence). V lost 4 bases and J lost 9, with 20 bases in between.

This chain links TRBV5-1 with TRBJ1-4; D is uncertain. With 0 bases removed from V and 0 bases from J, the gap between germline ends came to 6 bases. This CDR3 spans 15 amino acids. Germline V CDR1 and CDR2: SGHRS, YFSETQ. The CDR3 reads CASSLEGATNEKLFF. For the CDR3, the DNA is TGCGCCAGCAGCTTGGAAGGTGCAACTAATGAAAAACTGTTTTTT.

The chain recombines TRBV10-2 with TRBJ2-7; D possibly uses TRBD1 or TRBD2 (6 bases each). The CDR3 extends over 13 amino acids. V dropped 11 bases and J dropped 2 bases, with 16 bases sitting between them. Per germline, CDR1 WSHSY and CDR2 SAAADI. CDR3 nucleotides: TGCGCCGGCGGGACAACAGGGACCTACGAGCAGTACTTC. As protein: CAGGTTGTYEQYF.

In its sample, this clonotype was seen a few times. This chain links TRBV20-1 with TRBJ2-1; D not resolved. The germline V gene has CDR1 DFQATT and CDR2 SNEGSKA (reference sequence). V dropped 2 bases and J dropped 5 bases, with 10 bases sitting between them. The CDR3 extends over 13 amino acids. The DNA of the CDR3 is TGCAGTGCTAGACTTCGCGGAGACAATGAGCAGTTCTTC. Its protein is CSARLRGDNEQFF.

CDR3 residues: CSALRGEAFF. DNA for the CDR3: TGCAGTGCCCTAAGGGGTGAAGCTTTCTTT. The chain uses TRBV20-1 and TRBJ1-1; possible D gene TRBD1, 5 bases. The CDR3 consists of 10 residues. Germline CDR1 and CDR2: DFQATT and SNEGSKA (reference sequence). The V end was cut by 6 bases, the J end by 7 bases, with 9 bases between.

This chain connects TRBV12-3 or TRBV12-4 to TRBJ2-5; 8 bases are shared with TRBD2. The ends lost 3 bases at V and 5 bases at J; junction bases unmatched: 5. The CDR3 is made up of 14 amino acids. The chain's CDR3 is CASSFRGGLETQYF. CDR3 DNA: TGTGCCAGCAGTTTCCGGGGGGGCCTTGAGACCCAGTACTTC.

The gene calls are TRBV20-1 and TRBJ2-5; D is ambiguous. CDR1 is DFQATT, CDR2 SNEGSKA, per germline (reference sequence). The CDR3 runs to 13 residues. V shed 0 bases and J shed 1 base, with 6 bases lying between them. The CDR3 here is CSARDRTQETQYF. The CDR3 coding sequence is TGCAGTGCTAGAGACAGAACCCAAGAGACCCAGTACTTC.

Of note for this clonotype: A much larger clone differs from this one at a single base, so this may be a read error. V and J are TRBV6-5 and TRBJ2-1; unclear D gene. The CDR3 has 11 amino acids. With 11 bases removed from V and 14 bases from J, the gap between germline ends came to 19 bases. Germline CDR1 MNHEY, CDR2 SVGAGI. Here the CDR3 DNA reads TGTGCCCCCGCTATCCCAACTATGGAGTTCTTC. Translating it yields CAPAIPTMEFF.

This clonotype was seen only a few times. The chain couples TRBV12-3 or TRBV12-4 to TRBJ2-7, with 9 bases that match TRBD2. This CDR3 has 16 residues. The V segment lost 2 bases and the J segment 4 bases; nucleotides outside the gene matches: 9. This CDR3 is CASSLSPAGGRYEQYF. CDR3 bases: TGTGCCAGCAGTTTATCCCCTGCGGGAGGGAGATACGAGCAGTACTTC.

This clonotype appeared a few times. J is TRBJ2-7 and V is TRBV5-5, with TRBD2 identical over 12 bases. The ends lost 5 bases at V and 3 bases at J; junction bases unmatched: 3. CDR1 is SGHKS, CDR2 YYEKEE, per germline (reference sequence). The CDR3 is 14 amino acids. The CDR3 reads CASRPGLAGYEQYF. DNA for the CDR3: TGTGCCAGCAGACCGGGACTAGCGGGCTACGAGCAGTACTTC.

The rearrangement uses TRBV7-6 and TRBJ2-1; 10 bases align to TRBD2. With V trimmed by 3 bases and J by 4 bases, 6 bases remained unmatched. The germline CDR1 and CDR2 sequences are SGHVS and FNYEAQ. This CDR3 spans 16 amino acids. CDR3 residues: CASSLAGLAAYNEQFF. CDR3 DNA sequence: TGTGCCAGCAGCTTGGCCGGACTAGCGGCTTACAATGAGCAGTTCTTC.

This clonotype has ten or more counts. CDR3 bases: TGCGCCAGCACGACGACAGGAGGGTACCAAGAGACCCAGTACTTC. Translation gives CASTTTGGYQETQYF. The gene calls are TRBV5-1 and TRBJ2-5; D assignment may be TRBD1 or TRBD2 (6 bases each). The CDR3 has 15 residues. V was cut by 6 bases and J by 0 bases, with 15 bases left in between. Germline lookup yields CDR1 SGHRS and CDR2 YFSETQ.

CDR3: CASSPRTTTEGQYF. DNA for the CDR3: TGTGCCAGCAGCCCTCGGACAACAACGGAGGGGCAGTACTTC. The chain combines TRBV11-3 with TRBJ2-7, with a possible D match to TRBD2 (6 bases). CDR1 and CDR2 from the germline V gene are SGHNT and YENEEA. The CDR3 is 14 amino acids. Trimming took off 5 bases at V and 9 bases at J, with 20 bases between the two ends. Variable domain in full (rest from reference TRBV11-3 and TRBJ2-7): EAGVVQSPRYKIIEKKQPVAFWCNPISGHNTLYWYLQNLGQGPELLIRYENEEAVDDSQLPKDRFSAERLKGVDSTLKIQPAELGDSAVYLCASSPRTTTEGQYFGPGTRLTVT.

The chain employs TRBV7-8 and TRBJ2-1; D is possibly TRBD1 (5 bases). The ends were cut back, 4 bases at V and 12 bases at J, with 10 bases in the middle. Germline CDR1 reads SGHVS; CDR2 reads FQNEAQ. The CDR3 is made up of 11 amino acids. CDR3 sequence: CASSSYQGQFF. The CDR3 nucleotides are TGTGCCAGCAGCTCTTATCAGGGGCAGTTCTTC.

This clonotype appeared many times. The V call is TRBV12-3 or TRBV12-4, the J call TRBJ1-1, with D unresolved. Trimming removed 5 bases from V and 4 bases from J, with 8 bases in between. CDR3 length equals 12 residues. The CDR3: CASSALGTEAFF. Here the CDR3 DNA reads TGTGCCAGCAGTGCCCTGGGCACTGAAGCTTTCTTT.

This clonotype was seen repeatedly, ten times or more. The chain joins TRBV15 to TRBJ1-5, with TRBD1 matching 10 bases. V lost 6 bases to trimming and J lost 4 bases; unmatched junction nucleotides: 9. Germline-derived CDR1 and CDR2 are LNHNV and YYDKDF (reference sequence). The length of the CDR3 is 16 residues. This CDR3 reads CATSGGTGDPNQPQHF. For the CDR3, the DNA is TGTGCCACCAGTGGGGGGACAGGGGATCCGAATCAGCCCCAGCATTTT.

This clonotype was observed a few times. The chain combines TRBV12-3 or TRBV12-4 with TRBJ2-1, with D uncertain. V shed 3 bases and J shed 0 bases, with 9 bases lying between them. The CDR3 spans 15 residues. The CDR3 reads CASSFSAYSYNEQFF. The CDR3, as DNA: TGTGCCAGCAGTTTTTCTGCCTACTCCTACAATGAGCAGTTCTTC.

This rearrangement joins TRBV5-4 to TRBJ2-5, with a possible D match to TRBD1 (6 bases). Germline V gene data show CDR1 as SGHNT and CDR2 as YYREEE (reference sequence). The V gene lost 4 bases and the J gene lost 5 bases, with 12 bases spanning the gap. The CDR3 has 13 amino acids. The CDR3 nucleotides are TGTGCCAGCAGCCCCGGACAGTTCGAGACCCAGTACTTC. Amino acids: CASSPGQFETQYF.

This clonotype appeared a few times. V gene TRBV6-1 combines with J gene TRBJ1-6, with D possibly being TRBD1 (6 bases). Germline V gives CDR1 MNHNS, CDR2 SASEGT. The CDR3 consists of 14 residues. V was trimmed by 6 bases and J by 8 bases, leaving 14 bases between them. In nucleotides, the CDR3 is TGTGCCAGCAGGCTCAGACAGGAAGATTCACCCCTCCACTTT. Translating gives CASRLRQEDSPLHF.

The V call is TRBV9, the J call TRBJ2-7, with 8 bases matching TRBD1. The CDR3 is 15 amino acids. V lost 3 bases to trimming and J lost 7 bases; unmatched junction nucleotides: 12. Germline V CDR1 and CDR2: SGDLS, YYNGEE. The CDR3 is CASSGRGRGSEEQYF. In DNA, the CDR3 is TGTGCCAGCAGCGGCAGGGGGCGAGGGTCGGAAGAGCAGTACTTC.